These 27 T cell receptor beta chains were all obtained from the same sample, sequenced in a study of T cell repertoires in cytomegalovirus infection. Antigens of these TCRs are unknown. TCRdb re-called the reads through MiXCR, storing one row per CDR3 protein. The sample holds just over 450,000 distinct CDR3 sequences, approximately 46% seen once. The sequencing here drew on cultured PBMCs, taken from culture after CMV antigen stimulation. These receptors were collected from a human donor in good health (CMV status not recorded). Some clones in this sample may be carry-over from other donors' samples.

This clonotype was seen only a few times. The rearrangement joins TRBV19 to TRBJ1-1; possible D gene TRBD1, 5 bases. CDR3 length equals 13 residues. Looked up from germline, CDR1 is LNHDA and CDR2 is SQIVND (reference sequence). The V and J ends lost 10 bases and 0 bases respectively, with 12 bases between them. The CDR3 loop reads CATRDSLNTEAFF. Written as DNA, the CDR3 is TGTGCCACTCGAGACAGTCTGAACACTGAAGCTTTCTTT.

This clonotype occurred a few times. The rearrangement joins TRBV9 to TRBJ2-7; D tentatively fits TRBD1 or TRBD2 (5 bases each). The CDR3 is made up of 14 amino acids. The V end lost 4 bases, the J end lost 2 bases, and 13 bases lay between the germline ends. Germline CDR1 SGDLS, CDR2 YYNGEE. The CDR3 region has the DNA TGTGCCAGCAGCTTAACGACGGGACCCTACGAGCAGTACTTC. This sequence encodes CASSLTTGPYEQYF. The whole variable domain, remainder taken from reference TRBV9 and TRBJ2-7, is DSGVTQTPKHLITATGQRVTLRCSPRSGDLSVYWYQQSLDQGLQFLIQYYNGEERAKGNILERFSAQQFPDLHSELNLSSLELGDSALYFCASSLTTGPYEQYFGPGTRLTVT.

The CDR3 nucleotides read TGCGCCAGCAGCCTAGGGGGTAGGGTGGGTCAGCCCCAGCATTTT. Amino acids: CASSLGGRVGQPQHF. The chain joins TRBV5-1 to TRBJ1-5, with D tentatively TRBD1 (6 bases). CDR3 length equals 15 residues. CDR1 and CDR2 (germline): SGHRS, YFSETQ. V was cut by 4 bases and J by 6 bases, with 17 bases left in between. The whole variable domain, remainder taken from reference TRBV5-1 and TRBJ1-5, is KAGVTQTPRYLIKTRGQQVTLSCSPISGHRSVSWYQQTPGQGLQFLFEYFSETQRNKGNFPGRFSGRQFSNSRSEMNVSTLELGDSALYLCASSLGGRVGQPQHFGDGTRLSIL.

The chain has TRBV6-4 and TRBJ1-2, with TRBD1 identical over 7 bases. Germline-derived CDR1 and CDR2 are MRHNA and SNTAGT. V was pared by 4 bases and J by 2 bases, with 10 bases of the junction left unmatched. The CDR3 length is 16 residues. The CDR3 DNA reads TGTGCCAGCAGTGGACCTACAGGGGAGACCAACTATGGCTACACCTTC. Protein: CASSGPTGETNYGYTF.

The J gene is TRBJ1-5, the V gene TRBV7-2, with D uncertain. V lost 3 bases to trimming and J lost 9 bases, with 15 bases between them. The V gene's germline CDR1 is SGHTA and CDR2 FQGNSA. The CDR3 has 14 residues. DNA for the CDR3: TGTGCCAGCAGCTTTACGGGGATTGACGGGCCCCAGCATTTT. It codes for CASSFTGIDGPQHF.

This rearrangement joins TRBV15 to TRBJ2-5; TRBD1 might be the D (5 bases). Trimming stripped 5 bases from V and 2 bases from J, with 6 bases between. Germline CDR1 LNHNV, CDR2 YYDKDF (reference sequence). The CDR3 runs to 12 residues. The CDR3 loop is CATSAGQETQYF. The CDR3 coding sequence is TGTGCCACCAGCGCAGGGCAAGAGACCCAGTACTTC.

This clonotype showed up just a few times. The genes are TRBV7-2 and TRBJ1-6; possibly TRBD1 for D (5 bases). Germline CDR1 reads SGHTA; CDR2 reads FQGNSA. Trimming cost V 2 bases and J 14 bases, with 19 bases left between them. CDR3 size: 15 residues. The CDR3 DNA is TGTGCCAGCAGCTTACTCCCGCTGACAGCCACGGCCCTCCACTTT. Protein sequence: CASSLLPLTATALHF.

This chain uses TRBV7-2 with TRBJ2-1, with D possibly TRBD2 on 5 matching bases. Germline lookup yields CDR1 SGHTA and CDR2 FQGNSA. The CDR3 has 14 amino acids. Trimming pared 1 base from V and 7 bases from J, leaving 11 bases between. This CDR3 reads CASSLEPAANEQFF. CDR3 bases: TGTGCCAGCAGCTTAGAGCCAGCGGCTAATGAGCAGTTCTTC. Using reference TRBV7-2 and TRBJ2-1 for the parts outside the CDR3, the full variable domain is GAGVSQSPSNKVTEKGKDVELRCDPISGHTALYWYRQSLGQGLEFLIYFQGNSAPDKSGLPSDRFSAERTGGSVSTLTIQRTQQEDSAVYLCASSLEPAANEQFFGPGTRLTVL.

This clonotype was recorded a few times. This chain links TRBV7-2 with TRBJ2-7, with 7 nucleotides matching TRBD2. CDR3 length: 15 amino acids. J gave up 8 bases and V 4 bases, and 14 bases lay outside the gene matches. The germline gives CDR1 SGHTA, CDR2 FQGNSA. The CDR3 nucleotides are TGTGCCAGCAGCTCCCGTTCGGGAGGAGCTACGAAGCAGTACTTC. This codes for CASSSRSGGATKQYF. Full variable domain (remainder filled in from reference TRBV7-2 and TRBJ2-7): GAGVSQSPSNKVTEKGKDVELRCDPISGHTALYWYRQSLGQGLEFLIYFQGNSAPDKSGLPSDRFSAERTGGSVSTLTIQRTQQEDSAVYLCASSSRSGGATKQYFGPGTRLTVT.

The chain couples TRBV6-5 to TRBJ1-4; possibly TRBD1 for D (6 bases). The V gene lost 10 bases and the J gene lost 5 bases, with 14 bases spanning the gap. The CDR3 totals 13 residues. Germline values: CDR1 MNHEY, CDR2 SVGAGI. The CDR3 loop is CAIRQAANEKLFF. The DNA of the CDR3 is TGTGCCATAAGACAGGCCGCCAATGAAAAACTGTTTTTT.

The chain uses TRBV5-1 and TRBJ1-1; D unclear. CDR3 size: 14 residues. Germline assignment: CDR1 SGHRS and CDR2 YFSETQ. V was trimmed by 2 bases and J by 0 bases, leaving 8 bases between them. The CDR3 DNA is TGCGCCAGCAGCTTCGACATAATGAACACTGAAGCTTTCTTT. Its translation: CASSFDIMNTEAFF.

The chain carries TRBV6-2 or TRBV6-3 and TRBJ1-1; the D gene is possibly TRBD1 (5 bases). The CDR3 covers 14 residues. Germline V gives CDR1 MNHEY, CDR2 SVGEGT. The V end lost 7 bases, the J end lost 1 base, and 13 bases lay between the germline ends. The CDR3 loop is CASTYYGQNTEAFF. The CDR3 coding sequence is TGTGCCAGCACCTATTATGGACAGAACACTGAAGCTTTCTTT.

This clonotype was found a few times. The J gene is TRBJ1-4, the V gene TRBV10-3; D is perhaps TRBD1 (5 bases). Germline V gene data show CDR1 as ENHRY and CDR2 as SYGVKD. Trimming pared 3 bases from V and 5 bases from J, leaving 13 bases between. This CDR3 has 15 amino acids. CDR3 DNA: TGTGCCATCAGTGATTTTTCGGCAGGGAATGAAAAACTGTTTTTT. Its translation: CAISDFSAGNEKLFF.

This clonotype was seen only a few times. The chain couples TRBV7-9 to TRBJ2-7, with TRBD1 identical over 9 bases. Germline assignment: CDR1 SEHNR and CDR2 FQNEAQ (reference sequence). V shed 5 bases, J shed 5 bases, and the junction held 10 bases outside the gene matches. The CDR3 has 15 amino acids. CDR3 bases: TGTGCCAGCAGCAGCCCCGGGGACAGGGCCCACGAGCAGTACTTC. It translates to CASSSPGDRAHEQYF.

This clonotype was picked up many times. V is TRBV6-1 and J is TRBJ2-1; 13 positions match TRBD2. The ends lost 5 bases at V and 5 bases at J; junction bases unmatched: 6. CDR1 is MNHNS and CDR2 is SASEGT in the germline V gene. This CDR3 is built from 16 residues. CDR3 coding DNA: TGTGCCAGCAGTCCCCGAACTAGCGGGAGGGACAATGAGCAGTTCTTC. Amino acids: CASSPRTSGRDNEQFF.

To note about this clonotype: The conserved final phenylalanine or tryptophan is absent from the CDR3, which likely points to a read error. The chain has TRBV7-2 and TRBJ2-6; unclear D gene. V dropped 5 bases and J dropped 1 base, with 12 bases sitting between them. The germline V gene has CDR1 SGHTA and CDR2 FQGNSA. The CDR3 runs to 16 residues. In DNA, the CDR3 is TGTGCCAGCAGCCGGACGGTATATTCTGGGGCCAACGTCCTGACTTCC. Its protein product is CASSRTVYSGANVLTS.

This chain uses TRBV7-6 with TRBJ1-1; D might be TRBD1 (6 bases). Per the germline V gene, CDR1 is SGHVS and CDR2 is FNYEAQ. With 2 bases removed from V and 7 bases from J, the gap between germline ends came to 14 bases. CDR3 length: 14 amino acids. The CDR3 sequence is CASSLSPGQHEAFF. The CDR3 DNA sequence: TGTGCCAGCAGCTTATCCCCCGGACAGCATGAAGCTTTCTTT. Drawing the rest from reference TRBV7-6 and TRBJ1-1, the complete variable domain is GAGVSQSPRYKVTKRGQDVALRCDPISGHVSLYWYRQALGQGPEFLTYFNYEAQQDKSGLPNDRFSAERPEGSISTLTIQRTEQRDSAMYRCASSLSPGQHEAFFGQGTRLTVV.

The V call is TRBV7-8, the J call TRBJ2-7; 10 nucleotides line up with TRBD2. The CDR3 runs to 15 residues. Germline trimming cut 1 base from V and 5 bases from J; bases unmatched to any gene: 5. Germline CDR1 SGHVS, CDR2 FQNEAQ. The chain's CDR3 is CASSLVAGGADEQYF. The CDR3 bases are TGTGCCAGCAGCTTAGTAGCGGGGGGTGCGGACGAGCAGTACTTC. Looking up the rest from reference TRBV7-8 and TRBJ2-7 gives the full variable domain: GAGVSQSPRYKVAKRGQDVALRCDPISGHVSLFWYQQALGQGPEFLTYFQNEAQLDKSGLPSDRFFAERPEGSVSTLKIQRTQQEDSAVYLCASSLVAGGADEQYFGPGTRLTVT.

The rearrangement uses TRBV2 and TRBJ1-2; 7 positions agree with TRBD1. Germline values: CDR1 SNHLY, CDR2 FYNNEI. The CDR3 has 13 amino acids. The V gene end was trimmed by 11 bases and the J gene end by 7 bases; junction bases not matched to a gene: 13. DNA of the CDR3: TGTGCCCGGCAACAGGGGAGTCTTAGTGGCTACACCTTC. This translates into CARQQGSLSGYTF.

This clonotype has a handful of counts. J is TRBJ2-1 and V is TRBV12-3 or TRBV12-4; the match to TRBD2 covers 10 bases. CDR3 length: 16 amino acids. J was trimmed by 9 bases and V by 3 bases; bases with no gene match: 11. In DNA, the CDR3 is TGTGCCAGCAGTTTCTCCGGGAAGCGGGAGGGGGGTGAGCAGTTCTTC. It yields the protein CASSFSGKREGGEQFF.

CDR3 protein: CASSQVSGKASDTQYF. The CDR3 DNA sequence: TGCGCCAGCAGCCAAGTATCGGGGAAGGCTTCAGATACGCAGTATTTT. The rearrangement uses TRBV4-1 and TRBJ2-3, with D possibly matching TRBD2 (5 bases). This CDR3 is built from 16 residues. Between the trimmed V and J ends, which lost 1 base and 4 bases, there was a span of 15 bases. Germline V gene sequence: CDR1 MGHRA, CDR2 YSYEKL.

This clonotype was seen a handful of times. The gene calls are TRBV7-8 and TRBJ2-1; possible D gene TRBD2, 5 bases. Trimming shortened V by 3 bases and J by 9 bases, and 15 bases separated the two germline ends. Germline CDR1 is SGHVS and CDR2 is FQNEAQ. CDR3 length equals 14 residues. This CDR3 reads CASSLSGGSGEQFF. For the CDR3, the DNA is TGTGCCAGCAGCTTGAGCGGCGGGTCAGGTGAGCAGTTCTTC.

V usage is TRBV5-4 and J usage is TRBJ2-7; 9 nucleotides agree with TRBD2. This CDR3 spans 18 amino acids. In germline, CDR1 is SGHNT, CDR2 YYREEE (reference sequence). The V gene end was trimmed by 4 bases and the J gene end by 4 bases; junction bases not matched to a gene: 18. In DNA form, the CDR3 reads TGTGCCAGCAGCCCCCTACGGGACTCGGGACTAGCAGAATACGAGCAGTACTTC. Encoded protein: CASSPLRDSGLAEYEQYF.

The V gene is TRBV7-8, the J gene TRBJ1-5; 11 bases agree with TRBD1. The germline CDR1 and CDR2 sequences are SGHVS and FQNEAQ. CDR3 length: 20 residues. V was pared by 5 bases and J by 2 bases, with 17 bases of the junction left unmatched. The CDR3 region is CASSPVPGTGGLGRNQPQHF. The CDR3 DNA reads TGTGCCAGCAGCCCAGTACCGGGGACAGGGGGTTTGGGTCGCAATCAGCCCCAGCATTTT.

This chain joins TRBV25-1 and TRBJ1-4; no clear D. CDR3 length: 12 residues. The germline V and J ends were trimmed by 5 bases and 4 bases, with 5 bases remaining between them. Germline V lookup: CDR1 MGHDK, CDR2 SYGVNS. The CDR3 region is CASSRVNEKLFF. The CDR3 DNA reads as TGTGCCAGCAGTCGGGTTAATGAAAAACTGTTTTTT.

DNA of the CDR3: TGTGCCAGCAGCTTATTTACGGGAGCCCTTCAGTACTTC. It codes for CASSLFTGALQYF. This chain links TRBV7-4 with TRBJ2-4, with a possible D match to TRBD2 (6 bases). V was cut by 2 bases and J by 11 bases, with 13 bases left in between. Germline CDR1 is SGHVT and CDR2 is SQSDAQ. This CDR3 spans 13 amino acids.

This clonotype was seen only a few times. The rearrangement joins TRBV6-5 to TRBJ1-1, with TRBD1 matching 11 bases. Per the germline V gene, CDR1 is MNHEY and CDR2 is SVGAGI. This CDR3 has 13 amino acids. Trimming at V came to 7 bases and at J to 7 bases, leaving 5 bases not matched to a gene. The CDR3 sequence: CASTRTGGGEAFF. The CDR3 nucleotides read TGTGCCAGCACTCGGACAGGGGGCGGTGAAGCTTTCTTT.